This T cell receptor (beta chain) comes out of a study of blood T cell repertoires in COVID-19. Study information: Samples representing acute and convalescent COVID-19 were sourced from the United States, Italy and Spain. PBMCs, B-cell-depleted T cells, or T cells provided the cDNA or gDNA that made up the material.

In the authors' methods: The authors estimated nucleated cell counts from reference gene primer amplification. Assay used: immunoSEQ multiplex PCR; TCRdb lists only in-frame clones, some missing. That table supplies the V and J calls and clone size; D and trimming were determined from the DNA. The repertoire holds some 100,000 clones, roughly 80% seen once, with 17% in the top ten. The CDR3 runs 15 residues. CDR1 and CDR2 (germline): SGHRS, YFSETQ. V lost 2 bases and J lost 5; bases outside the gene matches: 6. This rearrangement joins TRBV5-1 to TRBJ2-7; 11 bases agree with TRBD1. This receptor was obtained from an older woman with acute or convalescent COVID-19. Material: peripheral blood. CDR3 sequence: CASSFEGTGGDEQYF. CDR3 sequence (DNA): TGCGCCAGCAGCTTTGAAGGGACAGGGGGAGACGAGCAGTACTTC.